The clone carrying this TCR beta chain showed up just a few times. Its antigen is unidentified. PCR involved 60 Vbeta and 13 Jbeta primers. Profiling relied on immunoSEQ multiplex PCR, and the TCRdb table lists in-frame clones only, not all of them. The top ten hold around 21% of the sample, which has 60,000 or so clones, more than 60% seen once. The data were obtained in a study of cytomegalovirus exposure and HLA in healthy donors. Points from the study as a whole: From TCR beta sequences, most subjects' HLA-A and HLA-B alleles were reportedly predicted accurately. Earlier analysis found most TCR beta V segments productive about 90% or about 30% of the time.

The CDR3 extends over 10 amino acids. The V end lost 8 bases, the J end lost 8 bases, and 12 bases lay between the germline ends. CDR1 DFQATT and CDR2 SNEGSKA come from the germline V gene (reference sequence). Sequenced input: PBMCs. This chain uses TRBV20-1 with TRBJ1-2; a possible D gene is TRBD1 (6 bases). The source is a woman in her thirties or forties in good health and CMV-seropositive. CDR3 sequence: CSTRGGGYTF. DNA for the CDR3: TGCAGTACAAGGGGGGGCGGCTACACCTTC.